The present entry profiles one T cell receptor beta chain with its context. Its cognate antigen is unknown. The sample comes from a study of cytomegalovirus exposure and HLA in healthy donors. In germline, CDR1 is SGHDT, CDR2 YYEEEE. V shed 4 bases and J shed 0 bases, with 11 bases lying between them. The CDR3 sequence is 14 residues long. Findings of the study overall: Rarity marked most TCR sequences, yet some public TCRs occurred in many donors.

Amplification used 60 Vbeta primers and 13 Jbeta primers. Profiling relied on immunoSEQ multiplex PCR, and the TCRdb table lists in-frame clones only, not all of them. The sample has 90,000 to 130,000 clones, around four fifths seen once. The chain carries TRBV5-6 and TRBJ2-7; no firm D call. This TCR was sampled from a man aged 30 to 39 in good health and CMV-seropositive. What was sequenced was PBMCs. CDR3 in amino acids: CASSHPRSSYEQYF. Written as DNA, the CDR3 is TGTGCCAGCAGCCATCCTAGGAGCTCCTACGAGCAGTACTTC.